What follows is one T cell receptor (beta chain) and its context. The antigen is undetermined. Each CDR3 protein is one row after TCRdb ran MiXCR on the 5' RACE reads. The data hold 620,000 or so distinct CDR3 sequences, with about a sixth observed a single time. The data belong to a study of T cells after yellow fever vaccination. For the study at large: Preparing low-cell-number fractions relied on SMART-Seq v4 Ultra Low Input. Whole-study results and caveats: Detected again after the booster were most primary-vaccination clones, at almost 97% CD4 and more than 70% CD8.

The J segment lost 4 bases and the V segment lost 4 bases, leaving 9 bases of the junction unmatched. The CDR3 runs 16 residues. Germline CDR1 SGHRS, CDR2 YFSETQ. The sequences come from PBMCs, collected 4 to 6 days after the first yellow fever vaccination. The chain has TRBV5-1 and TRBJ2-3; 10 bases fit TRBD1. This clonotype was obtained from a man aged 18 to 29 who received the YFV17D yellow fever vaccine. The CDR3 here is CASSLTGQGFADTQYF. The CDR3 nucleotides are TGCGCCAGCAGCCTCACGGGACAGGGGTTTGCAGATACGCAGTATTTT.